This T cell receptor beta chain was captured by sequencing in a study of OX40 agonist ivuxolimab in advanced cancers. Study information: It was permissible to have had prior anti-PD-1, anti-PD-L1 or anti-CTLA-4 therapy, and less than 45% had some.

Libraries were prepared by immunoSEQ multiplex PCR; TCRdb keeps only in-frame clonotypes and omits some of them. The sample consists of around 30,000 clones, 80% to 95% of them appearing once. This clone has just one count. Any history of autoimmune disease or systemic immunosuppression disqualified patients. CDR1 and CDR2 from the germline V gene are SGDLS and YYNGEE. With 3 bases removed from V and 4 bases from J, the gap between germline ends came to 19 bases. CDR3 length: 16 amino acids. The chain has TRBV9 and TRBJ1-2; the D gene is possibly TRBD1 (6 bases). The receptor was derived from an adult with an advanced solid tumor such as melanoma, head and neck, liver or kidney cancer. Sequences were derived from CD4+ or CD8+ T cells sorted from blood, sampled in a trial of the OX40 agonist ivuxolimab. The CDR3 sequence is CASSEGEGSTSYGYTF. The CDR3 region has the DNA TGTGCCAGCAGCGAGGGGGAGGGGAGTACGAGCTATGGCTACACCTTC. The variable domain in full, completed from reference TRBV9 and TRBJ1-2, reads DSGVTQTPKHLITATGQRVTLRCSPRSGDLSVYWYQQSLDQGLQFLIQYYNGEERAKGNILERFSAQQFPDLHSELNLSSLELGDSALYFCASSEGEGSTSYGYTFGSGTRLTVV.